This T cell receptor beta chain comes out of a study of vaccination effects on CD4 cells after COVID-19. This CDR3 has 14 residues. Germline values: CDR1 SGHNT, CDR2 YYREEE (reference sequence). V was clipped by 3 bases and J by 9 bases; unmatched bases: 3. Antigen-specific CD4+ T cells were expanded (with viral peptide pools) by the ViraFEST assay ahead of sequencing. With approximately 9 days of culture completed, CD4+ T cells were isolated. Participants got two doses of BNT162b2 or mRNA-1273 vaccine. This clone was counted between two and nine times. The antigen is unknown. Sequenced by immunoSEQ multiplex PCR; TCRdb stores in-frame clones only, minus some. This table holds roughly 59,000 clones, roughly three quarters found once. Study results and caveats: Clones of infection and vaccine origin contracted markedly late after vaccination.

The input for sequencing was CD4+ T cells from PBMCs cultured with HCoV-OC43 spike peptides, taken after COVID-19 vaccination. Subset noted: HCoV-OC43 spike overlapping peptide pool stimulation. The origin of this receptor is a human donor who received a COVID-19 vaccine. The chain has TRBV5-4 and TRBJ1-6, with 10 positions matching TRBD1. In DNA form, the CDR3 reads TGTGCCAGCAGCTCCGGGACAGGGGCTTCACCCCTCCACTTT. Translating it yields CASSSGTGASPLHF. Variable domain in full (rest from reference TRBV5-4 and TRBJ1-6): ETGVTQSPTHLIKTRGQQVTLRCSSQSGHNTVSWYQQALGQGPQFIFQYYREEENGRGNFPPRFSGLQFPNYSSELNVNALELDDSALYLCASSSGTGASPLHFGNGTRLTVT.